The 22 T cell receptor beta chains listed next were all sequenced from one sample in a study of cytomegalovirus exposure and HLA in healthy donors. The PCR had 60 Vbeta and 13 Jbeta primers. Produced via immunoSEQ multiplex PCR; TCRdb's table is partial and in-frame only. The data show some 90,000 clones, roughly 84% seen once. The sequenced material came from PBMCs. Receptor source: a man younger than 40 in good health and CMV-seronegative.

V and J are TRBV5-4 and TRBJ2-1; weak D call: TRBD1 (8 bases). CDR1 is SGHNT and CDR2 is YYREEE in the germline V gene (reference sequence). The V end was cut by 3 bases, the J end by 11 bases, with 21 bases between. The CDR3 is 15 residues long. DNA of the CDR3: TGTGCCAGCAGCTCACAGGGGGGGGTGAATGGAAAGCAGTTCTTC. Its protein product is CASSSQGGVNGKQFF.

V is TRBV7-2 and J is TRBJ2-5, with TRBD2 matching over 7 bases. V lost 2 bases to trimming and J lost 2 bases; unmatched junction nucleotides: 2. The CDR3 is 14 amino acids. The V gene's germline CDR1 is SGHTA and CDR2 FQGNSA. The CDR3 DNA follows: TGTGCCAGCAGCTTAACGGGAGGACAAGAGACCCAGTACTTC. This gives the protein CASSLTGGQETQYF.

The chain carries TRBV18 and TRBJ2-6, with 7 bases lining up with TRBD1. The CDR3 extends over 16 amino acids. The trim removed 5 bases at V and 0 bases at J, leaving 4 bases unmatched. The germline V gene encodes CDR1 KGHSH and CDR2 LQKENI. As DNA, the CDR3 is TGTGCCAGCTCAAGGGGACAGAACTCTGGGGCCAACGTCCTGACTTTC. This codes for CASSRGQNSGANVLTF.

This chain uses TRBV19 with TRBJ2-3; possible D gene TRBD2, 6 bases. The germline CDR1 and CDR2 sequences are LNHDA and SQIVND (reference sequence). The length of the CDR3 is 15 residues. Trimming pared 5 bases from V and 0 bases from J, leaving 12 bases between. CDR3 region: CASSPSRGSTDTQYF. CDR3 nucleotides: TGTGCCAGTAGTCCTTCGCGGGGAAGCACAGATACGCAGTATTTT.

The V gene is TRBV7-6, the J gene TRBJ1-1; 9 bases agree with TRBD1. CDR1 and CDR2 from the germline V gene are SGHVS and FNYEAQ. The CDR3 is made up of 13 amino acids. Losses at the gene ends were 5 bases for V and 8 bases for J; bases not matched to a gene: 6. The CDR3 sequence is CASSARTGEEAFF. The CDR3 DNA reads TGTGCCAGCAGCGCGCGGACAGGGGAAGAAGCTTTCTTT. The full variable domain, completed using reference TRBV7-6 and TRBJ1-1, is GAGVSQSPRYKVTKRGQDVALRCDPISGHVSLYWYRQALGQGPEFLTYFNYEAQQDKSGLPNDRFSAERPEGSISTLTIQRTEQRDSAMYRCASSARTGEEAFFGQGTRLTVV.

The chain combines TRBV6-5 with TRBJ2-7; a weak D match, TRBD1 (6 bases). Trimming stripped 1 base from V and 3 bases from J, with 7 bases between. The length of the CDR3 is 13 residues. CDR1 is MNHEY and CDR2 is SVGAGI in the germline V gene. This chain's CDR3 is CASSYLTGYEQYF. The CDR3 DNA reads as TGTGCCAGCAGTTACTTGACAGGCTACGAGCAGTACTTC.

Only one count was recorded for this clone. The gene calls are TRBV5-4 and TRBJ1-2; perhaps TRBD1 as D (6 bases). There are 13 residues in the CDR3. CDR1 is SGHNT, CDR2 YYREEE, per germline (reference sequence). The V end lost 2 bases, the J end lost 4 bases, and 9 bases lay between the germline ends. CDR3 coding DNA: TGTGCCAGCAGCTTTCCAGGGGCCTATGGCTACACCTTC. Translation: CASSFPGAYGYTF.

This clone was observed once. V usage is TRBV7-3 and J usage is TRBJ2-1; TRBD2 aligns across 13 bases. Per germline, CDR1 SGHTA and CDR2 FQGTGA. V lost 5 bases, J lost 8 bases, and 6 bases stayed unmatched. The length of the CDR3 is 15 residues. CDR3 region: CASSVGLAGVDEQFF. The CDR3 DNA sequence: TGTGCCAGCAGCGTAGGACTAGCGGGGGTGGATGAGCAGTTCTTC.

In DNA, the CDR3 is TGTGCCAGCAGCGCTCAGGGGAACACAGATACGCAGTATTTT. It is translated as CASSAQGNTDTQYF. This sequence joins TRBV7-3 and TRBJ2-3, with D possibly TRBD1 on 6 matching bases. Deletions cut 5 bases from V and 2 bases from J, with 11 bases between. Germline V gene data show CDR1 as SGHTA and CDR2 as FQGTGA. This CDR3 has 14 residues.

This chain connects TRBV10-1 to TRBJ2-7; D remains ambiguous. CDR3 size: 14 residues. The ends were cut back, 5 bases at V and 0 bases at J, with 11 bases in the middle. The germline gives CDR1 WNHNN, CDR2 SYGVQD (reference sequence). CDR3 sequence (DNA): TGCGCCAGCAGTCGCGATTTAAGCTCCTACGAGCAGTACTTC. Amino acid sequence: CASSRDLSSYEQYF.

This rearrangement joins TRBV11-1 to TRBJ2-7; 7 positions match TRBD1. The CDR3 runs 15 residues. V trimming: 3 bases; J trimming: 2 bases; junction bases outside the gene matches: 7. Germline-derived CDR1 and CDR2 are SGHAT and FQDESV (reference sequence). CDR3 DNA: TGTGCCAGCAGCTTCTCCCGACAGGGCACCTACGAGCAGTACTTC. This translates into CASSFSRQGTYEQYF.

The rearrangement links TRBV28 to TRBJ1-6; TRBD1 matches 11 bases. V was pared by 5 bases and J by 8 bases, with 2 bases of the junction left unmatched. The CDR3 loop spans 14 amino acids. The germline V gene encodes CDR1 MDHEN and CDR2 SYDVKM. This chain's CDR3 is CASSPGQGDSPLHF. The CDR3 DNA reads as TGTGCCAGCAGTCCGGGACAGGGGGATTCACCCCTCCACTTT.

The V and J genes are TRBV2 and TRBJ1-3, with 7 bases identical to TRBD1. V was clipped by 6 bases and J by 0 bases; unmatched bases: 5. The germline gives CDR1 SNHLY, CDR2 FYNNEI. The CDR3 contains 15 residues. Here the CDR3 DNA reads TGTGCCAGCAGCCGGACAGGAGACTCTGGAAACACCATATATTTT. It yields the protein CASSRTGDSGNTIYF.

This clone was recorded a few times. V usage is TRBV19 and J usage is TRBJ1-1, with a possible D match to TRBD1 (5 bases). Per germline, CDR1 LNHDA and CDR2 SQIVND (reference sequence). The CDR3 covers 12 residues. Trimming removed 4 bases at V and 10 bases at J, with 13 bases between. CDR3 residues: CASSSEGVVAFF. The CDR3 bases are TGTGCCAGTAGTAGCGAAGGGGTTGTAGCTTTCTTT.

The chain links TRBV10-3 to TRBJ2-7; TRBD1 aligns across 7 bases. This CDR3 is built from 15 residues. Trimming at V came to 1 base and at J to 2 bases, leaving 5 bases not matched to a gene. CDR1 and CDR2 from the germline V gene are ENHRY and SYGVKD. This CDR3 is CAISELGTDTYEQYF. The CDR3 region has the DNA TGTGCCATCAGTGAGTTGGGGACAGACACCTACGAGCAGTACTTC.

This clone appeared a few times. This rearrangement joins TRBV4-3 to TRBJ1-4; 10 nucleotides line up with TRBD1. Per the germline V gene, CDR1 is LGHNA and CDR2 is YSLEER. After removal of 5 bases from V and 7 bases from J, the junction contained 4 bases not matched to a gene. The CDR3 covers 14 residues. The CDR3 DNA reads as TGCGCCAGCAGCTACGACAGGGGGCTTGAAAAACTGTTTTTT. Translation gives CASSYDRGLEKLFF.

The rearrangement links TRBV28 to TRBJ1-4; the D is unclear. Deletions cut 3 bases from V and 8 bases from J, with 22 bases between. In germline, CDR1 is MDHEN, CDR2 SYDVKM. CDR3 length equals 17 residues. The CDR3 nucleotides are TGTGCCAGCAGTTTTCCTTTGACTCGGGTCAGAGGCGAAAAACTGTTTTTT. Translating it yields CASSFPLTRVRGEKLFF.

This clone appeared once. V gene TRBV5-1 combines with J gene TRBJ2-2; D possibly corresponds to TRBD2 (6 bases). Germline-derived CDR1 and CDR2 are SGHRS and YFSETQ. V was shortened by 2 bases and J by 3 bases, with 8 bases between the two germline ends. CDR3 length: 14 residues. In DNA, the CDR3 is TGCGCCAGCAGCTTAGGGGACTACACCGGGGAGCTGTTTTTT. This sequence encodes CASSLGDYTGELFF.

The V call is TRBV4-1, the J call TRBJ1-2; TRBD1 agrees at 8 bases. CDR1 is MGHRA, CDR2 YSYEKL, per germline. The CDR3 is 16 residues long. The J segment lost 4 bases and the V segment lost 3 bases, leaving 10 bases of the junction unmatched. CDR3 in DNA: TGCGCCAGCAGCCAGATTTTGGACAGGGTGGCCTATGGCTACACCTTC. The encoded protein is CASSQILDRVAYGYTF.

The V call is TRBV5-1, the J call TRBJ1-4; 7 bases map to TRBD1. The germline V gene has CDR1 SGHRS and CDR2 YFSETQ. J gave up 4 bases and V 4 bases, and 16 bases lay outside the gene matches. The CDR3 has 18 amino acids. CDR3 loop: CASSPSGQPKSYNEKLFF. The CDR3 DNA is TGCGCCAGCAGCCCCTCGGGACAGCCGAAGAGCTATAATGAAAAACTGTTTTTT.

The chain combines TRBV5-1 with TRBJ1-4; D is unclear. Deletions cut 0 bases from V and 2 bases from J, with 5 bases between. The CDR3 length is 14 residues. CDR1 is SGHRS and CDR2 is YFSETQ in the germline V gene. CDR3 nucleotide sequence: TGCGCCAGCAGCTTGGGGCAGACTAATGAAAAACTGTTTTTT. As protein: CASSLGQTNEKLFF. The entire variable domain, with the rest obtained from reference TRBV5-1 and TRBJ1-4, is as follows: KAGVTQTPRYLIKTRGQQVTLSCSPISGHRSVSWYQQTPGQGLQFLFEYFSETQRNKGNFPGRFSGRQFSNSRSEMNVSTLELGDSALYLCASSLGQTNEKLFFGSGTQLSVL.

The rearrangement joins TRBV19 to TRBJ2-3, with D maybe TRBD2 (5 bases). Deletions cut 6 bases from V and 0 bases from J, with 7 bases between. The CDR3 spans 13 residues. CDR1 is LNHDA and CDR2 is SQIVND in the germline V gene (reference sequence). This CDR3 reads CASSPGSTDTQYF. The CDR3 DNA reads as TGTGCCAGTAGCCCGGGAAGCACAGATACGCAGTATTTT.